This TCR beta chain was recovered during a study of human versus mouse CDR3 diversity and MHC coevolution. The study, taken as a whole, reports: Among all groups, most of the three human donors showed least clonal inequality.

TCRdb's table, derived via immunoSEQ multiplex PCR, lists solely in-frame clones and lacks some. There are 86,000 or so clones in the sample; just over 90% occur only once, and approximately 1.4% lies in the top ten. Worth noting for this clone: The target antigen is unknown.

V lost 7 bases and J lost 2, with 15 bases in between. The CDR3 sequence is 14 residues long. The V gene's germline CDR1 is SEHNR and CDR2 FQNEAQ (reference sequence). The sequenced sample was naive CD4+ T cells from blood. Indicated subset: CD45RO-negative CD62L-positive naive CD4 T cells. The V call is TRBV7-9, the J call TRBJ2-7; D might be TRBD2 (6 bases). The clonotype originates from a person aged 30-69 years in good health. The CDR3 spells CASTHSGTTYEQYF. CDR3 sequence (DNA): TGTGCCAGCACTCATAGCGGAACTACCTACGAGCAGTACTTC.